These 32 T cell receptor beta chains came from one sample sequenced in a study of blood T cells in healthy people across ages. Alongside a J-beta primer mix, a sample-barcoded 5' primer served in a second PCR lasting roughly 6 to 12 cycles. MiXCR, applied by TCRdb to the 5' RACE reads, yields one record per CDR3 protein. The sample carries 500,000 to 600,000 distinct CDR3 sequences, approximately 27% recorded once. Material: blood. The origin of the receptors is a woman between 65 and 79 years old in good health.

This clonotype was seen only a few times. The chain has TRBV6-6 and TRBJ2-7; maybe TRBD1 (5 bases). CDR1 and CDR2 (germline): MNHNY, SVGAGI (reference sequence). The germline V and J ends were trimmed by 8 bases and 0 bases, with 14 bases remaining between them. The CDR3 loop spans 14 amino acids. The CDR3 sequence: CASLGLASSYEQYF. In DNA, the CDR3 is TGTGCCAGCCTGGGGCTGGCCAGCTCCTACGAGCAGTACTTC.

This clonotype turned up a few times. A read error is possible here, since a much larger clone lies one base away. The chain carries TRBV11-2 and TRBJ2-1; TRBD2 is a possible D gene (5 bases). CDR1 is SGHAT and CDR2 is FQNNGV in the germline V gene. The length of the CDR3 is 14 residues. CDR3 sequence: CASSLVAIGETRYF. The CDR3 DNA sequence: TGTGCCAGCAGCTTAGTGGCGATCGGGGAGACCCGGTACTTC.

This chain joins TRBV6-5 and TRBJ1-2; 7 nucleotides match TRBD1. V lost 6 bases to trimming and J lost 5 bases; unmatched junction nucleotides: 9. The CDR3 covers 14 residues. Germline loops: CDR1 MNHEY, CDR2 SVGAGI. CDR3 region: CASRIRQGIYGYTF. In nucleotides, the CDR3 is TGTGCCAGCAGGATCCGACAGGGTATATATGGCTACACCTTC.

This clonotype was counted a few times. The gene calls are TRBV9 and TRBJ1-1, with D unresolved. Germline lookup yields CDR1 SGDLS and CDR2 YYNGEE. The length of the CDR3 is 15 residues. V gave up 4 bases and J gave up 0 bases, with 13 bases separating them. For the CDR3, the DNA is TGTGCCAGCAGCCCTACGGGCCTCATGAACACTGAAGCTTTCTTT. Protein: CASSPTGLMNTEAFF.

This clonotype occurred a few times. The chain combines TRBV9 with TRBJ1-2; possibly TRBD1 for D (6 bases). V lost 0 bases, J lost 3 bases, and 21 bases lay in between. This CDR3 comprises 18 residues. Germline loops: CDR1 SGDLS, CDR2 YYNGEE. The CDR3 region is CASSVAPTAGGADYGYTF. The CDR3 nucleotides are TGTGCCAGCAGCGTAGCTCCCACGGCGGGGGGGGCCGACTATGGCTACACCTTC.

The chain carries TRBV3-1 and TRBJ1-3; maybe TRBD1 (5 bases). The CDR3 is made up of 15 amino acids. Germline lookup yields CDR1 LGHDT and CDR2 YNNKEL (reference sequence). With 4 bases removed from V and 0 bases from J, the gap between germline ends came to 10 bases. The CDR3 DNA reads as TGTGCCAGCAGCCGGGGGTTGGACTCTGGAAACACCATATATTTT. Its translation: CASSRGLDSGNTIYF.

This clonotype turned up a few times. DNA for the CDR3: TGTGCCAGCAGCCCCGCCGGGGGCTACGAGCAGTACTTC. It yields the protein CASSPAGGYEQYF. This chain links TRBV11-2 with TRBJ2-7; TRBD2 might be the D (6 bases). The V and J ends lost 5 bases and 3 bases respectively, with 11 bases between them. Germline assignment: CDR1 SGHAT and CDR2 FQNNGV. CDR3 length: 13 amino acids.

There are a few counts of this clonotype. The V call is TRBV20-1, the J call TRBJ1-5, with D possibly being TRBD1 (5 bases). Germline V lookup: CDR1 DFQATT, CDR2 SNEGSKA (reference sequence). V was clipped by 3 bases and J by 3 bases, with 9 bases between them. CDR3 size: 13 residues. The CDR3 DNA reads TGCAGTGCTAGCCCGGACACCAATCAGCCCCAGCATTTT. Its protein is CSASPDTNQPQHF.

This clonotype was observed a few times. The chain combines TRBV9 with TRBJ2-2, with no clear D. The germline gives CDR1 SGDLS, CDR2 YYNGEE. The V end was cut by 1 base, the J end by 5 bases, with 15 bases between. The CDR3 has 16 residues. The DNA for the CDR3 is TGTGCCAGCAGCGTACTACCGGGTGCTTGGACCGGGGAGCTGTTTTTT. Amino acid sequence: CASSVLPGAWTGELFF.

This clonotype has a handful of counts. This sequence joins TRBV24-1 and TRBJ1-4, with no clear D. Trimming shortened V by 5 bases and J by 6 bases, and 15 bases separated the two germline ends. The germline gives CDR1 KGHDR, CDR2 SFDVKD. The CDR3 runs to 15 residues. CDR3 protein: CATSARAGVYEKLFF. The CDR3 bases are TGTGCCACCAGTGCGCGTGCCGGCGTTTATGAAAAACTGTTTTTT.

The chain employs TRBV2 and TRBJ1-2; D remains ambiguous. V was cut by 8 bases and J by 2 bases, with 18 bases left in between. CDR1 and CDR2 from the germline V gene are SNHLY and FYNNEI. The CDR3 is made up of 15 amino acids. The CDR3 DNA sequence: TGTGCCAGCGTTATCGAGGCGGGTCCCAACTATGGCTACACCTTC. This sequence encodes CASVIEAGPNYGYTF.

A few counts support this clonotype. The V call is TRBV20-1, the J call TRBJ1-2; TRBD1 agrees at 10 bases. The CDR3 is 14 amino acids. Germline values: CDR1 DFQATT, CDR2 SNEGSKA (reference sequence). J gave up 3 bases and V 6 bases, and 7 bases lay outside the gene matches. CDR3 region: CSARQGARDYGYTF. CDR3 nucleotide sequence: TGCAGTGCACGACAGGGGGCGCGTGACTATGGCTACACCTTC.

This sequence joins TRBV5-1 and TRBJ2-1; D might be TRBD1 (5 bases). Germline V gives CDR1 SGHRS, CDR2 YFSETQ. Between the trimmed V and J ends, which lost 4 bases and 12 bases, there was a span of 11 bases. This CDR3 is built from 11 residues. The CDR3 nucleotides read TGCGCCAGCAGCCTTAACAGGTTGCAGTTCTTC. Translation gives CASSLNRLQFF.

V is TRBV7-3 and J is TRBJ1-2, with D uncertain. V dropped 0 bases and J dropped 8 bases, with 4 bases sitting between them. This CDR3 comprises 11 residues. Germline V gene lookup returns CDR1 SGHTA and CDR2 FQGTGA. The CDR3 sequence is CASSLTRGYTF. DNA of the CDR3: TGTGCCAGCAGCTTAACGAGGGGCTACACCTTC.

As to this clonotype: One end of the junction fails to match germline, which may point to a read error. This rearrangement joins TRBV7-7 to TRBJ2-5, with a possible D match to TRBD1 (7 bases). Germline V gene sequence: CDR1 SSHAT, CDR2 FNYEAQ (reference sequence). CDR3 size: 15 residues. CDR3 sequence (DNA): TGTGCTAGCAGCTTAGGCGGGACAGATCGAGAGACCCAGTACTTC. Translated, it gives CASSLGGTDRETQYF.

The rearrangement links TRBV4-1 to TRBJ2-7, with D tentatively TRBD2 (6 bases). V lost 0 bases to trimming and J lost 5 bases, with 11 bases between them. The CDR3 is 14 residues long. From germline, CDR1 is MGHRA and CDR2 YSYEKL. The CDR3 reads CASSQEWGVDEQYF. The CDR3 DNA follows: TGCGCCAGCAGCCAAGAATGGGGGGTGGACGAGCAGTACTTC.

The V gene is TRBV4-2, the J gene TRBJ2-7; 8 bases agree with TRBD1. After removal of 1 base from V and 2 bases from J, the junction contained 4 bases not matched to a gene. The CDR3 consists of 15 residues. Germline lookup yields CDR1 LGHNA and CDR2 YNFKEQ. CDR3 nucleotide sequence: TGTGCCAGCAGCCAAGGGAGCAGGGGGCCCTACGAGCAGTACTTC. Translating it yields CASSQGSRGPYEQYF.

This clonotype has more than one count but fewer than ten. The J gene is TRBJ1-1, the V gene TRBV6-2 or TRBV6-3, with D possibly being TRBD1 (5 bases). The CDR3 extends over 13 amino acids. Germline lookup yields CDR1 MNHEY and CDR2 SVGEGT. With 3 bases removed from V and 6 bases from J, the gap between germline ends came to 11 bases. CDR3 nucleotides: TGTGCCAGCAGTTATGGGCCGACAGCTGAAGCTTTCTTT. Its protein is CASSYGPTAEAFF.

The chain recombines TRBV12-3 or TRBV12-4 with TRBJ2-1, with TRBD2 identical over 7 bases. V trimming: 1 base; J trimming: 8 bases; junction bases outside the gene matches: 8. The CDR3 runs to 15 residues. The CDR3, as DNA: TGTGCCAGCAGTTTAGGACTAGCTGTCCGCGATGAGCAGTTCTTC. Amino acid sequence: CASSLGLAVRDEQFF.

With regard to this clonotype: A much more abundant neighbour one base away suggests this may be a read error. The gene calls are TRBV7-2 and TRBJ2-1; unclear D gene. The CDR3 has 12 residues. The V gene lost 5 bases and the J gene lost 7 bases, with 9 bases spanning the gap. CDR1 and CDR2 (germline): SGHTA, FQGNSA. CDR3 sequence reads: CASSLIRNEQFF. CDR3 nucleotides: TGTGCCAGCAGCCTTATTAGGAATGAGCAGTTCTTC.

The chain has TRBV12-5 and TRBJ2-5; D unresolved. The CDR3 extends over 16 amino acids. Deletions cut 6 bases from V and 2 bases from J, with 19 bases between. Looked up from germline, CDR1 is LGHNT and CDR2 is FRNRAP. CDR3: CASGPVITRGQETQYF. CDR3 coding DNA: TGTGCTAGTGGGCCCGTGATTACTCGTGGGCAAGAGACCCAGTACTTC.

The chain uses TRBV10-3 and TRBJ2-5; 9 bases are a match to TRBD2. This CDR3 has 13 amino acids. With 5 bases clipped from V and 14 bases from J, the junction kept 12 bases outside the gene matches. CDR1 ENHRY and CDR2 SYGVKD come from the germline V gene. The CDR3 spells CAISQAGGGEHYF. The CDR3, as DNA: TGTGCCATCAGTCAAGCGGGGGGCGGCGAGCATTACTTC.

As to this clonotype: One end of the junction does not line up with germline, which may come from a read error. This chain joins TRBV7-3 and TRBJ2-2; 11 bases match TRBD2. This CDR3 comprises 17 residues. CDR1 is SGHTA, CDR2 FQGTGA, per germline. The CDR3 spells CASSLASGGPNTGELLF. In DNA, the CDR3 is TGTGCCAGCAGCTTAGCTAGCGGGGGGCCGAACACCGGGGAGCTGCTTTTT.

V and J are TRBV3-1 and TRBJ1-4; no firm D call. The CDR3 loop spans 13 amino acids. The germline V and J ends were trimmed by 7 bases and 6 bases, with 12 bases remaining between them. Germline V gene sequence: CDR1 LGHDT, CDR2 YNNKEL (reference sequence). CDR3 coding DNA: TGTGCCAGCACCGTACTTGGGGATGAAAAACTGTTTTTT. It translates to CASTVLGDEKLFF.

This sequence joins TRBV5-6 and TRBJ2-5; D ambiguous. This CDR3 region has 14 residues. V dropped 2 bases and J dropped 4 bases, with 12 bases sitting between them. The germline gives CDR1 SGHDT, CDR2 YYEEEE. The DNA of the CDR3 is TGTGCCAGCAGCTTTAAGCCCGCTGGAGAGACCCAGTACTTC. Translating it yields CASSFKPAGETQYF.

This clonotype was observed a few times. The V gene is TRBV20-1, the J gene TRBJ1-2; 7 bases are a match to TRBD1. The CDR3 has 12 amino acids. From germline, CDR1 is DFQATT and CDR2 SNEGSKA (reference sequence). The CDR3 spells CSVGQAGYGYTF. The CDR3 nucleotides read TGCAGCGTCGGACAGGCGGGCTATGGCTACACCTTC.

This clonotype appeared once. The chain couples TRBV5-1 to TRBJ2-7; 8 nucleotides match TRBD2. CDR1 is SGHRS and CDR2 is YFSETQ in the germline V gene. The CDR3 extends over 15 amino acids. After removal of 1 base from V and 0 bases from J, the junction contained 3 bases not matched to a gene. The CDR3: CASSLMSGSSYEQYF. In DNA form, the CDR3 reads TGCGCCAGCAGCTTGATGAGCGGGAGCTCCTACGAGCAGTACTTC.

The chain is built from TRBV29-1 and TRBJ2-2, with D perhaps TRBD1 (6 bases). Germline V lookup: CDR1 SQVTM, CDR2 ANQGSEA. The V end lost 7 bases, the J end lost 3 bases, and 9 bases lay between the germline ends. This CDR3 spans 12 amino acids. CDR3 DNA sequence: TGCAGCGGTCGACAGGACACCGGGGAGCTGTTTTTT. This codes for CSGRQDTGELFF.

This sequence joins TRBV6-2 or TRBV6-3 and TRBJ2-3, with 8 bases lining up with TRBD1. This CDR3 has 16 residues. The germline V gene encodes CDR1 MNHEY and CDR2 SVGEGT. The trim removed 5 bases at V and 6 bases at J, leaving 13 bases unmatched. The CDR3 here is CASSQPGDRKKDTQYF. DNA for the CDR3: TGTGCCAGCAGTCAACCCGGGGACAGGAAAAAGGATACGCAGTATTTT.

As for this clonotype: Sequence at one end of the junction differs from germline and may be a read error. The DNA of the CDR3 is TGTGCCAACAGCGACCGGACAGGGAGAATGAACACAGATACGCAGTATTTT. Translation gives CANSDRTGRMNTDTQYF. This chain joins TRBV9 and TRBJ2-3; 8 bases are a match to TRBD1. Per germline, CDR1 SGDLS and CDR2 YYNGEE. The CDR3 length is 17 residues.

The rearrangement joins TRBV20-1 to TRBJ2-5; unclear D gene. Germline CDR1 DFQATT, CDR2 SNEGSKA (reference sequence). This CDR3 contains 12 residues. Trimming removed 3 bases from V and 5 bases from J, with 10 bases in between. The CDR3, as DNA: TGCAGTGCTAGCCACGAAGTGGAGACCCAGTACTTC. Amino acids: CSASHEVETQYF.

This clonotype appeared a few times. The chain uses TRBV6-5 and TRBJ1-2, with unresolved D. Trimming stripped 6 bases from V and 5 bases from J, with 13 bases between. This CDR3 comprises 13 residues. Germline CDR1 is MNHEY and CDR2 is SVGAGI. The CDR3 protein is CASRRAAGYGYTF. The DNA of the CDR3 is TGTGCCAGCAGGCGGGCGGCCGGGTATGGCTACACCTTC.